This T cell receptor beta chain is from a study of blood T cell repertoires in COVID-19. Study context: Sources were T cells, B-cell-depleted T cells, or PBMCs; the material itself was cDNA or gDNA.

Original processing notes: Reference gene primer amplification in the assay estimated nucleated cell counts. Method: immunoSEQ multiplex PCR; TCRdb's copy keeps in-frame clones and lacks some. Clone size and the V and J calls come from that table; the DNA yielded D and trimming. The sample includes fewer than 45,000 clones, roughly 90% of them seen just once. V dropped 5 bases and J dropped 2 bases, with 16 bases sitting between them. This CDR3 has 15 residues. The germline V gene encodes CDR1 MNHEY and CDR2 SVGEGT. This rearrangement joins TRBV6-2 or TRBV6-3 to TRBJ2-7; possible D gene TRBD2, 6 bases. This clonotype originated in a human donor in a cohort sampled during active COVID-19. The sequenced material came from peripheral blood. CDR3 sequence: CASSRPGLGTYEQYF. Written as DNA, the CDR3 is TGTGCCAGCAGTCGACCGGGACTGGGGACCTACGAGCAGTACTTC.